A selection of T cell receptor beta chains follows, all from one sample in a study of OX40 agonist ivuxolimab in advanced cancers. Generated by immunoSEQ multiplex PCR, the TCRdb table keeps only in-frame clones and is missing some. The sample gives some 74,000 clones, roughly four fifths of which show up once; 4% to 6% is in the top ten. The input for sequencing was CD4+ or CD8+ T cells sorted from blood, taken in a trial of the OX40 agonist ivuxolimab. The receptors originated from an adult with an advanced solid tumor such as melanoma, head and neck, liver or kidney cancer. Each CDR3 is given with its conserved first and last residue. D genes are given only for firm matches. Rows may omit the clone size; those that give it use once, few, many or a size class.

cdr3_nt cdr3_aa j_call d_call v_call clone_size
TGCAGCGTTTTGGCGGCTAGCGGGTCCGGGGAGCTGTTTTTT CSVLAASGSGELFF TRBJ2-2 TRBD2 TRBV29-1 NA
TGTGCCAGCAGTCAACGCACTCGGGATACGCAGTATTTT CASSQRTRDTQYF TRBJ2-3 NA TRBV5-4 NA
TGTGCCAGTTCTACTAGCACAGATACGCAGTATTTT CASSTSTDTQYF TRBJ2-3 NA TRBV28 NA
TGTGCCAGCAGTCCCCCGGAGGGTCGGAACTCTGAAGCTTTCTTT CASSPPEGRNSEAFF TRBJ1-1 NA TRBV9 few
TGTGCCAGCAGATCAGGGGGCGCGCCCTACGAGCAGTACTTC CASRSGGAPYEQYF TRBJ2-7 TRBD1 TRBV28 NA
TGTGCCAGCAGCTTAGGTGGCAGGGGAACCGCTGAAGCTTTCTTT CASSLGGRGTAEAFF TRBJ1-1 NA TRBV7-2 NA
TGTGCCAGCAGCCCGACAGGGGTGGGCTACGAGCAGTACTTC CASSPTGVGYEQYF TRBJ2-7 TRBD1 TRBV11-2 few
TGTGCCAGCAGGAAGGGAGACGGGAATCAGCCCCAGCATTTT CASRKGDGNQPQHF TRBJ1-5 NA TRBV28 few
TGTGCCAGCAGCCCTTTGGGTACGCAGTATTTT CASSPLGTQYF TRBJ2-3 NA TRBV28 NA
TGTGCCAGCAGTCCCGGAGCCGGCGAGCAGTACTTC CASSPGAGEQYF TRBJ2-7 NA TRBV28 NA
TGTGCCAGCCGAAGGACAGGGGACTATAATTCACCCCTCCACTTT CASRRTGDYNSPLHF TRBJ1-6 TRBD1 TRBV6-5 NA
TGTGCCAGCAGCTTAGTGGAAGGGGCAGGAGAAGAGACCCAGTACTTC CASSLVEGAGEETQYF TRBJ2-5 NA TRBV7-6 NA
TGTGCCAGCAGTCAGGGGGACGGCAATTCACCCCTCCACTTT CASSQGDGNSPLHF TRBJ1-6 TRBD1 TRBV6-6 NA
TGTGCCAGCAATGAAATAGCGGGGGGTAGGTACGAGCAGTACTTC CASNEIAGGRYEQYF TRBJ2-7 TRBD2 TRBV28 NA
TGTGCCAGCAGCACCCGTGGGGCTGGACTCGAGACCCAGTACTTC CASSTRGAGLETQYF TRBJ2-5 NA TRBV7-2 NA
TGTGCCACCCGAACAGGGGGCCATGGCTACACCTTC CATRTGGHGYTF TRBJ1-2 TRBD1 TRBV6-1 NA
TGTGCCAGCAGCCAGGGGGGCGCCGCCTATGGCTACACCTTC CASSQGGAAYGYTF TRBJ1-2 TRBD1 TRBV6-5 NA
TGCGCCAGCAGCCCCCAGACAGGGGAGGGTAATTCACCCCTCCACTTT CASSPQTGEGNSPLHF TRBJ1-6 TRBD1 TRBV10-1 NA
TGTGCCAGCAGCGTAGGGGGTTGGGGGAACACTGAAGCTTTCTTT CASSVGGWGNTEAFF TRBJ1-1 NA TRBV9 NA
TGTGCCAGCTCACTGGATGAGAATCAGCCCCAGCATTTT CASSLDENQPQHF TRBJ1-5 NA TRBV18 NA
TGTGCCAGCAGCTCGACAGGTTCCTATGGCTACACCTTC CASSSTGSYGYTF TRBJ1-2 NA TRBV11-3 NA
TGTGCCAGCTTTTTGTGGGGGGCCATCTCTGGAAACACCATATATTTT CASFLWGAISGNTIYF TRBJ1-3 NA TRBV5-6 few
TGTGCCAGCAGCTTGTCCAAGTTCCGGCCGTCGTACACCGGGGAGCTGTTTTTT CASSLSKFRPSYTGELFF TRBJ2-2 NA TRBV5-8 few
TGCGCCAGCAGTGAGGCGGGAGATTCACCCCTCCACTTT CASSEAGDSPLHF TRBJ1-6 NA TRBV10-2 NA
TGTGCCAGCAGCATGGACGGCACCGGGGAGCTGTTTTTT CASSMDGTGELFF TRBJ2-2 NA TRBV11-2 NA
TGTGCCAGCAGTCGGCGGACGGGAGATCAGCCCCAGCATTTT CASSRRTGDQPQHF TRBJ1-5 NA TRBV6-5 NA
TGTGCCACTTCAGCTGGGACAAGGAAAGCAGCCTGGCAAGAGACCCAGTACTTC CATSAGTRKAAWQETQYF TRBJ2-5 NA TRBV19 NA
TGTGCCAGCAGCTTATTCGGGGGACCCAATCAGCCCCAGCATTTT CASSLFGGPNQPQHF TRBJ1-5 NA TRBV7-2 NA
TGCGCCAGCAGCCAAGGGCTCGGCGGGATTACCAACTACGAGCAGTACTTC CASSQGLGGITNYEQYF TRBJ2-7 NA TRBV4-1 NA
TGTGCCAGCAGCCAAGAGACTCACACTGAAGCTTTCTTT CASSQETHTEAFF TRBJ1-1 NA TRBV4-2 NA
TGTGCCAGCAGTTTTTCTCCATTCGGTGGCTACACCTTC CASSFSPFGGYTF TRBJ1-2 NA TRBV25-1 few
TGCAGCGTTGAAGGTATCAGGGGGCTTAGCTATGGCTACACCTTC CSVEGIRGLSYGYTF TRBJ1-2 TRBD1 TRBV29-1 once
TGCAGCGGTCTAGATACAGGAGTACAAGAGACCCAGTACTTC CSGLDTGVQETQYF TRBJ2-5 NA TRBV29-1 once
TGTGCCAGCAGCTTAGATGGACAGATCTACGAGCAGTACTTC CASSLDGQIYEQYF TRBJ2-7 NA TRBV11-3 NA
TGTGCCAGCAACCCAGCGGGAGGGGGCTACGAGCAGTACTTC CASNPAGGGYEQYF TRBJ2-7 TRBD2 TRBV6-1 NA
TGTGCCAGCAGAATGGAGGGACTACGAAGGGGACAGGGGAAAGAGACCCAGTACTTC CASRMEGLRRGQGKETQYF TRBJ2-5 TRBD1 TRBV27 NA
TGTGCCAGCAGTTCTACAGGGGGCACGGGCTACACCTTC CASSSTGGTGYTF TRBJ1-2 TRBD1 TRBV27 NA
TGTGCCAGCAGCTTAGTTGCCAGCACCTACGAGCAGTACTTC CASSLVASTYEQYF TRBJ2-7 NA TRBV11-2 once
TGTGCCAGCACGACGACAGATACGTCTGAAAAACTGTTTTTT CASTTTDTSEKLFF TRBJ1-4 NA TRBV6-5 NA
TGTGCCAGCAGCCAAGAAACAGGGTTACGAGGCTACACCTTC CASSQETGLRGYTF TRBJ1-2 NA TRBV4-2 NA
TGTGCCAGCAGTTTAGGGGGGGTACTTGGAAACACCATATATTTT CASSLGGVLGNTIYF TRBJ1-3 NA TRBV28 NA
TGCAGCGTTAGTTTCCCTAGGACAGGCGGTTACACTGAAGCTTTCTTT CSVSFPRTGGYTEAFF TRBJ1-1 TRBD1 TRBV29-1 NA
TGCGCCAGCAGCTTTGGGCCTCAAGAGACCCAGTACTTC CASSFGPQETQYF TRBJ2-5 NA TRBV5-1 NA
TGTGCCAGCAGTCCAAGGGTAGATTCACCCCTCCACTTT CASSPRVDSPLHF TRBJ1-6 NA TRBV28 NA
TGTGCCAGCAGGTATACCGGGACAGTTCAAGAGACCCAGTACTTC CASRYTGTVQETQYF TRBJ2-5 TRBD1 TRBV7-2 NA
TGCGCCAGCAGCTTACAGGCGATAACTTACAATGAGCAGTTCTTC CASSLQAITYNEQFF TRBJ2-1 NA TRBV5-1 NA
TGCGCCAGCAGCTTGGTACCAGGTGAGACAGGAGATGAAAAACTGTTTTTT CASSLVPGETGDEKLFF TRBJ1-4 NA TRBV5-1 NA
TGTGCCAGCAGCTTAGGACAGCCCTCTGGAAACACCATATATTTT CASSLGQPSGNTIYF TRBJ1-3 NA TRBV7-2 few
TGCGCCAGCAGTCGTACAGGGACGGTTGAAGCTTTCTTT CASSRTGTVEAFF TRBJ1-1 NA TRBV5-1 NA
TGCGCCAGCAGCCCTTCCTACAATGAGCAGTTCTTC CASSPSYNEQFF TRBJ2-1 NA TRBV5-1 NA
TGTGCCAGCAGCGTATCCAGAGGCAGACAAAACACTGAAGCTTTCTTT CASSVSRGRQNTEAFF TRBJ1-1 NA TRBV9 few
TGTGCCAGCAGCCAAGCACCGGGACTAGCAGCAGAGACCCAGTACTTC CASSQAPGLAAETQYF TRBJ2-5 TRBD2 TRBV4-2 NA